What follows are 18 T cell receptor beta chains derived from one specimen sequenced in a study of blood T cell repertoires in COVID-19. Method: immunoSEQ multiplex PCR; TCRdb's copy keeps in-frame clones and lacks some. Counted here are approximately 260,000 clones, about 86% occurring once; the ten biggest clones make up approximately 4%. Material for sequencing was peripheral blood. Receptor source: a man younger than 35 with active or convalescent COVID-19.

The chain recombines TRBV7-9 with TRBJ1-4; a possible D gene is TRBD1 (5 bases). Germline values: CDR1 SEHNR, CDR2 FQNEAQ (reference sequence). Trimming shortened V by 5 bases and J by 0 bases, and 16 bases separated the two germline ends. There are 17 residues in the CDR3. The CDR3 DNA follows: TGTGCCAGCAGCCCCCTCATGGGGGGGGCAACTAATGAAAAACTGTTTTTT. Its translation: CASSPLMGGATNEKLFF. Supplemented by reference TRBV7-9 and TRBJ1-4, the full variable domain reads DTGVSQNPRHKITKRGQNVTFRCDPISEHNRLYWYRQTLGQGPEFLTYFQNEAQLEKSRLLSDRFSAERPKGSFSTLEIQRTEQGDSAMYLCASSPLMGGATNEKLFFGSGTQLSVL.

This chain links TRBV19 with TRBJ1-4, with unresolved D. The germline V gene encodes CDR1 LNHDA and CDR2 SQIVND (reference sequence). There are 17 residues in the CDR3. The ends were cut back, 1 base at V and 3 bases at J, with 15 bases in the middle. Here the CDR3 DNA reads TGTGCCAGTAGTATAGGGGCCAACCCGGAACCTAATGAAAAACTGTTTTTT. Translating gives CASSIGANPEPNEKLFF.

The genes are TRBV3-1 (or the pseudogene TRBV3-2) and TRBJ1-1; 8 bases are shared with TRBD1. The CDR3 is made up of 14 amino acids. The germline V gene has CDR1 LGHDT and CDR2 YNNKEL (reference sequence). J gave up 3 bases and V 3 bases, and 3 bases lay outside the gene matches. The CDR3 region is CASSHHRGDTEAFF. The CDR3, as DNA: TGTGCCAGCAGCCATCACAGGGGGGACACTGAAGCTTTCTTT.

The CDR3 coding sequence is TGTGCCAGCAGGAAAGGACAGGGAAACACCGGGGAGCTGTTTTTT. This translates into CASRKGQGNTGELFF. The chain combines TRBV6-5 with TRBJ2-2, with 8 positions matching TRBD1. Losses at the gene ends were 6 bases for V and 2 bases for J; bases not matched to a gene: 5. Germline V CDR1 and CDR2: MNHEY, SVGAGI. This CDR3 contains 15 residues.

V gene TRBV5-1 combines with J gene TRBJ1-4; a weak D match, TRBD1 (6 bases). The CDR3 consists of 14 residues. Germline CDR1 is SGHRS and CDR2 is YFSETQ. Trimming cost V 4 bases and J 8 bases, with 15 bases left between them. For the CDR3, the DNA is TGCGCCAGCAGCCCGGACAGAGGTTGGGAAAAACTGTTTTTT. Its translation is CASSPDRGWEKLFF.

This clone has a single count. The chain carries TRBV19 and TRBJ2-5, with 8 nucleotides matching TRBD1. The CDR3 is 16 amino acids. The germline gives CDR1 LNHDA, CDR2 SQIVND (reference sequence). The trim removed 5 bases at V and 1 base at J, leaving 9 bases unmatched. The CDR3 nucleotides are TGTGCCAGTAGTGGGGGACAGGTAACTTTCCAAGAGACCCAGTACTTC. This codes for CASSGGQVTFQETQYF. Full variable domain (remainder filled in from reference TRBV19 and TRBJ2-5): DGGITQSPKYLFRKEGQNVTLSCEQNLNHDAMYWYRQDPGQGLRLIYYSQIVNDFQKGDIAEGYSVSREKKESFPLTVTSAQKNPTAFYLCASSGGQVTFQETQYFGPGTRLLVL.

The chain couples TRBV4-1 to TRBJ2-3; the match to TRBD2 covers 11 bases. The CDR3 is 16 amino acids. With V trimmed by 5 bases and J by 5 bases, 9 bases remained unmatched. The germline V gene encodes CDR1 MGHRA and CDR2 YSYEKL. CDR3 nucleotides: TGCGCCAGCAGCAACTTAGCGGGAGGGCCGGAAGATACGCAGTATTTT. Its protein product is CASSNLAGGPEDTQYF.

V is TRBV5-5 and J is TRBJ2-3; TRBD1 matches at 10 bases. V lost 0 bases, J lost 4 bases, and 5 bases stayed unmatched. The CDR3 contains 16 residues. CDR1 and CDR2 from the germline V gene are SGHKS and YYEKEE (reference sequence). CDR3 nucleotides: TGTGCCAGCAGCTTGGAGGGACAGGGGTTCGCAGATACGCAGTATTTT. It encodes CASSLEGQGFADTQYF.

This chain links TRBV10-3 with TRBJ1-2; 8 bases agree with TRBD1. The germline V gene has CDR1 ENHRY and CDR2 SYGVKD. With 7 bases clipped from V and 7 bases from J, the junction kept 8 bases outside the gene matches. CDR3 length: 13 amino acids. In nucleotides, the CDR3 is TGTGCCATCACCCCTTCGGACAGGGCTGGCTACACCTTC. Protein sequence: CAITPSDRAGYTF.

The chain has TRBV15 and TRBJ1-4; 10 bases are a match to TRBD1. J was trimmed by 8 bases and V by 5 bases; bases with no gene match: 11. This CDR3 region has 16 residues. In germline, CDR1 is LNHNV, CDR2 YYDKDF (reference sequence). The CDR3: CATSYRDRGVGEKLFF. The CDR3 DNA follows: TGTGCCACCAGCTACCGGGACAGGGGAGTTGGCGAAAAACTGTTTTTT.

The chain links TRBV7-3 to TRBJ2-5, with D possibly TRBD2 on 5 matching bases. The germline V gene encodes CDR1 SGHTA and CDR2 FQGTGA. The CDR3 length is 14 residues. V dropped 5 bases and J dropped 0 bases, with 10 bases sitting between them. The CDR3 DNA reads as TGTGCCAGCAGCCCCTACGGGGACCAAGAGACCCAGTACTTC. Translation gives CASSPYGDQETQYF.

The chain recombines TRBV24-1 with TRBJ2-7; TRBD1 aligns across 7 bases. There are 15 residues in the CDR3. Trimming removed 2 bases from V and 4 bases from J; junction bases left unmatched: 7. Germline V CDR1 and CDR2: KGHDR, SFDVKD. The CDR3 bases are TGTGCCACCAGTGATTCTAGGACAGGTTCTTACGAGCAGTACTTC. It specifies CATSDSRTGSYEQYF.

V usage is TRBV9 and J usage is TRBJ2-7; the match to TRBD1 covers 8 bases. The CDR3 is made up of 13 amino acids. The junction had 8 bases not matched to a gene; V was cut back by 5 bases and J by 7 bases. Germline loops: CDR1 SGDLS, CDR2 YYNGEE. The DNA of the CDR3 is TGTGCCAGCAGTGGACAGGGAACGAAGGAGCAGTACTTC. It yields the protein CASSGQGTKEQYF. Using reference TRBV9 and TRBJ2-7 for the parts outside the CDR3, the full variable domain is DSGVTQTPKHLITATGQRVTLRCSPRSGDLSVYWYQQSLDQGLQFLIQYYNGEERAKGNILERFSAQQFPDLHSELNLSSLELGDSALYFCASSGQGTKEQYFGPGTRLTVT.

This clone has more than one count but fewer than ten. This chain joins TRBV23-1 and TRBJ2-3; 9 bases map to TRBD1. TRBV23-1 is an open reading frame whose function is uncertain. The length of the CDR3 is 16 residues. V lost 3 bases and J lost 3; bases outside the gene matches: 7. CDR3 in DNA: TGCGCCAGCAGTCAGGACTCCGGGACAGGGACAGATACGCAGTATTTT. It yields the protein CASSQDSGTGTDTQYF.

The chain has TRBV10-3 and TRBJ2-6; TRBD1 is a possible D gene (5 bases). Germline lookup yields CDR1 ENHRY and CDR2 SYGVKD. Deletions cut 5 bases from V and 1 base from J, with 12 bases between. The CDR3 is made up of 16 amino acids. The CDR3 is CAISSIQGSGANVLTF. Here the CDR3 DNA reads TGTGCCATCAGTTCGATCCAGGGATCTGGGGCCAACGTCCTGACTTTC.

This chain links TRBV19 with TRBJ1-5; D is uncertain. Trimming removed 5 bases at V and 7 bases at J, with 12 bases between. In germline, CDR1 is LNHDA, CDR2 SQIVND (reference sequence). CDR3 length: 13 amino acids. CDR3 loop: CASSPSHRQPQHF. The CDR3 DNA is TGTGCCAGTAGTCCTTCCCACCGGCAGCCCCAGCATTTT.

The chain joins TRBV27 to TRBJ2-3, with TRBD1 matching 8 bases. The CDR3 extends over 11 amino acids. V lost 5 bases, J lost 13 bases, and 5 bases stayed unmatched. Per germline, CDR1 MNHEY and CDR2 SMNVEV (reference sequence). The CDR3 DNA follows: TGTGCCAGCAGTATCCAGGGGGCAGAGTATTTT. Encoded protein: CASSIQGAEYF.

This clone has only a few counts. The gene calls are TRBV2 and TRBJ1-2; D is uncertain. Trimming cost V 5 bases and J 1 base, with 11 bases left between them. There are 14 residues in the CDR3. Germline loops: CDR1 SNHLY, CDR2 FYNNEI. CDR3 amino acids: CASSPGRGNYGYTF. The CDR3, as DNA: TGTGCCAGCAGTCCGGGGAGAGGTAACTATGGCTACACCTTC.